These 11 T cell receptor beta chains came from one sample sequenced in a study of blood T cell repertoires in COVID-19. Clones were sequenced by immunoSEQ multiplex PCR, and TCRdb holds only the in-frame ones, with some missing. In the table there are around 400,000 clones, roughly 89% of which are singletons. The sequenced material came from PBMCs or T cells enriched from blood (not recorded which). These receptors came from a woman aged 30 to 39 who had recovered from COVID-19.

V usage is TRBV10-2 and J usage is TRBJ2-1; D possibly corresponds to TRBD2 (5 bases). In germline, CDR1 is WSHSY, CDR2 SAAADI. The length of the CDR3 is 11 residues. V gave up 7 bases and J gave up 6 bases, with 7 bases separating them. The CDR3 is CASTGLNEQFF. The CDR3 nucleotides read TGCGCCAGCACCGGACTCAATGAGCAGTTCTTC.

V usage is TRBV4-1 and J usage is TRBJ2-7, with D possibly being TRBD1 (6 bases). Germline V CDR1 and CDR2: MGHRA, YSYEKL. The CDR3 sequence is 14 residues long. Trimming took 3 bases from V and 7 from J, leaving 16 bases between them. The CDR3 region is CASSHSQGFLEQYF. The CDR3 coding sequence is TGCGCCAGCAGCCATTCACAGGGCTTCCTGGAGCAGTACTTC.

The chain employs TRBV7-3 and TRBJ2-7, with 9 bases lining up with TRBD1. Per germline, CDR1 SGHTA and CDR2 FQGTGA. The CDR3 loop spans 16 amino acids. With 5 bases clipped from V and 2 bases from J, the junction kept 10 bases outside the gene matches. The CDR3 protein is CASSLVPGQGTYEQYF. CDR3 bases: TGTGCCAGCAGCCTCGTACCGGGACAGGGTACCTACGAGCAGTACTTC.

The gene calls are TRBV29-1 and TRBJ1-1, with D possibly TRBD1 on 5 matching bases. V lost 4 bases and J lost 5, with 17 bases in between. The V gene's germline CDR1 is SQVTM and CDR2 ANQGSEA. The CDR3 runs 14 residues. CDR3 protein: CSVVGHGSSTEAFF. CDR3 bases: TGCAGCGTTGTAGGACACGGATCTAGTACTGAAGCTTTCTTT.

The chain recombines TRBV29-1 with TRBJ2-7; the D is unclear. CDR3 length: 11 amino acids. The V end lost 4 bases, the J end lost 3 bases, and 7 bases lay between the germline ends. Germline CDR1 is SQVTM and CDR2 is ANQGSEA. The CDR3 sequence is CSVGSGYEQYF. The DNA for the CDR3 is TGCAGCGTTGGTTCCGGCTACGAGCAGTACTTC.

This chain links TRBV5-4 with TRBJ2-5; TRBD1 might be the D (5 bases). Trimming removed 2 bases from V and 9 bases from J, with 11 bases in between. Germline-derived CDR1 and CDR2 are SGHNT and YYREEE (reference sequence). The CDR3 spans 12 residues. The CDR3 loop is CASSFQGRPQYF. The CDR3 coding sequence is TGTGCCAGCAGCTTCCAGGGTAGGCCCCAGTACTTC.

This clone was observed a single time. This chain joins TRBV9 and TRBJ1-6; D remains unclear. The CDR3 is 15 residues long. V gave up 0 bases and J gave up 6 bases, with 10 bases separating them. The germline V gene encodes CDR1 SGDLS and CDR2 YYNGEE. The CDR3 is CASSVGQERNSPLHF. The CDR3 DNA follows: TGTGCCAGCAGCGTAGGCCAGGAACGTAATTCACCCCTCCACTTT.

This chain uses TRBV10-3 with TRBJ1-5, with a possible D match to TRBD1 (5 bases). V was shortened by 1 base and J by 1 base, with 11 bases between the two germline ends. CDR1 ENHRY and CDR2 SYGVKD come from the germline V gene. The CDR3 is made up of 16 amino acids. CDR3 in amino acids: CAISEYGRASNQPQHF. The CDR3 DNA reads TGTGCCATCAGTGAGTACGGCAGGGCGAGCAATCAGCCCCAGCATTTT.

This clone occurred once. The chain is built from TRBV19 and TRBJ2-7; 11 bases match TRBD1. Germline lookup yields CDR1 LNHDA and CDR2 SQIVND (reference sequence). V gave up 6 bases and J gave up 0 bases; unmatched junction bases: 1. This CDR3 comprises 14 residues. The CDR3 sequence is CASSGQGASYEQYF. The CDR3 nucleotides are TGTGCCAGTAGCGGACAGGGGGCCTCCTACGAGCAGTACTTC.

The chain couples TRBV7-2 to TRBJ2-3, with 14 bases fitting TRBD2. CDR1 and CDR2 (germline): SGHTA, FQGNSA. Trimming at V came to 4 bases and at J to 3 bases, leaving 0 bases not matched to a gene. This CDR3 region has 15 residues. Here the CDR3 reads CASSWTSGGTDTQYF. The CDR3 DNA follows: TGTGCCAGCAGCTGGACTAGCGGGGGGACAGATACGCAGTATTTT.

The gene calls are TRBV14 and TRBJ1-2; weak D call: TRBD1 (5 bases). Germline V CDR1 and CDR2: SGHDN, FVKESK. The ends were cut back, 4 bases at V and 8 bases at J, with 20 bases in the middle. This CDR3 has 15 amino acids. The CDR3 bases are TGTGCCAGCAGCCGGCGGCAAACAGGAGTACGAGGCTACACCTTC. Amino acids: CASSRRQTGVRGYTF.